These T cell receptor beta chains were read from a single sample in a study of T cells in Graves' hyperthyroidism and ophthalmopathy. TCRdb passed the multiplex PCR reads through MiXCR, listing each CDR3 protein once. The table has hundreds of thousands of distinct CDR3 sequences, 15% seen once; the top ten hold about 20%. The sequenced material came from blood. These receptors were obtained from a woman in her sixties with Graves' ophthalmopathy. CDR3s include the opening cysteine and the closing phenylalanine or tryptophan. Fields, in order: D gene, CDR3 length, clone size, V gene, J gene, CDR3 DNA, CDR3 protein. A D gene is named only where the DNA matches it firmly. Only some rows state a clone size, as once, few, many or a class for expanded clones.

d_call: .
cdr3_length: 15
clone_size: many
v_call: TRBV3-1
j_call: TRBJ1-2
cdr3_nt: TGTGCCAGCAGCCAAGGGCCAGGGGACGGCTATGGCTACACCTTC
cdr3_aa: CASSQGPGDGYGYTF

d_call: TRBD1
cdr3_length: 14
clone_size: many
v_call: TRBV12-3/TRBV12-4
j_call: TRBJ1-1
cdr3_nt: TGTGCCAGCAGTCCCGGGACAGGACTTAATGAAGCTTTCTTT
cdr3_aa: CASSPGTGLNEAFF

d_call: TRBD2
cdr3_length: 18
clone_size: many
v_call: TRBV6-6
j_call: TRBJ2-1
cdr3_nt: TGTGCCAGCAGTTACTCGGGTAGCGGGGGAAGCTCCTACAATGAGCAGTTCTTC
cdr3_aa: CASSYSGSGGSSYNEQFF

d_call: TRBD2
cdr3_length: 15
clone_size: many
v_call: TRBV20-1
j_call: TRBJ2-3
cdr3_nt: TGCAGTGCCACAACTAGCGGGGCTAGCACAGATACGCAGTATTTT
cdr3_aa: CSATTSGASTDTQYF

d_call: .
cdr3_length: 15
clone_size: few
v_call: TRBV18
j_call: TRBJ2-2
cdr3_nt: TGTGCCAGCTCACGGGTCAGGCCCGGCACCGGGGAGCTGTTTTTT
cdr3_aa: CASSRVRPGTGELFF

d_call: .
cdr3_length: 12
clone_size: many
v_call: TRBV2
j_call: TRBJ2-3
cdr3_nt: TGTGCCAGCAGTACACTACGTAATACGCAGTATTTT
cdr3_aa: CASSTLRNTQYF

d_call: .
cdr3_length: 15
clone_size: .
v_call: TRBV12-3/TRBV12-4
j_call: TRBJ2-7
cdr3_nt: TGTGCCAGCAGTTTAGGAACCGGGGCGGAGGACGAGCAGTACTTC
cdr3_aa: CASSLGTGAEDEQYF

d_call: .
cdr3_length: 16
clone_size: .
v_call: TRBV5-1
j_call: TRBJ2-3
cdr3_nt: TGCGCCGGCAGCCGGGCAGGGACCCCGGCACTAGATACGCAGTATTTT
cdr3_aa: CAGSRAGTPALDTQYF

d_call: TRBD2
cdr3_length: 13
clone_size: many
v_call: TRBV28
j_call: TRBJ2-5
cdr3_nt: TGTGCCAGCAGTTTGACTAGCCCCGAGACCCAGTACTTC
cdr3_aa: CASSLTSPETQYF

d_call: .
cdr3_length: 13
clone_size: few
v_call: TRBV9
j_call: TRBJ2-5
cdr3_nt: TGTGCCAGCAGCGTAGATTCCCAAGAGACCCAGTACTTC
cdr3_aa: CASSVDSQETQYF

d_call: TRBD2
cdr3_length: 15
clone_size: many
v_call: TRBV7-2
j_call: TRBJ2-3
cdr3_nt: TGTGCCAGCAGCTGGGGACTAGCTGTGGCAGATACGCAGTATTTT
cdr3_aa: CASSWGLAVADTQYF

d_call: .
cdr3_length: 15
clone_size: many
v_call: TRBV12-3/TRBV12-4
j_call: TRBJ2-1
cdr3_nt: TGTGCCAGCAGTTTAGGACCAGAGGGGTTGGTGGAGCAGTTCTTC
cdr3_aa: CASSLGPEGLVEQFF

d_call: .
cdr3_length: 15
clone_size: many
v_call: TRBV5-8
j_call: TRBJ2-1
cdr3_nt: TGTGCCAGCAGCGAACTGCGAAATGGGAAATATGAGCAGTTCTTC
cdr3_aa: CASSELRNGKYEQFF

d_call: .
cdr3_length: 16
clone_size: many
v_call: TRBV2
j_call: TRBJ2-6
cdr3_nt: TGTGCCAGCAGTGAATTCGGTTCTTCTGGGGCCAACGTCCTGACTTTC
cdr3_aa: CASSEFGSSGANVLTF

d_call: TRBD1
cdr3_length: 17
clone_size: many
v_call: TRBV30
j_call: TRBJ2-6
cdr3_nt: TGTGCCTGGCACCGGGACAGGGGGCGCAAAGGGGCCAACGTCCTGACTTTC
cdr3_aa: CAWHRDRGRKGANVLTF

d_call: TRBD2
cdr3_length: 13
clone_size: few
v_call: TRBV2
j_call: TRBJ2-5
cdr3_nt: TGTGCCAGCAGTGACTCGGGAGGGCCGCCCCGGTACTTC
cdr3_aa: CASSDSGGPPRYF

d_call: .
cdr3_length: 16
clone_size: few
v_call: TRBV6-6
j_call: TRBJ1-4
cdr3_nt: TGTGCCAGCAGTTACTCCCCCCCCTCGGAGGGGGGAAAACTGTTTTTT
cdr3_aa: CASSYSPPSEGGKLFF

d_call: .
cdr3_length: 16
clone_size: many
v_call: TRBV7-9
j_call: TRBJ2-1
cdr3_nt: TGTGCCAGCAGCTTAAGGCGCCAGGGAAGCTACAATGAGCAGTTCTTC
cdr3_aa: CASSLRRQGSYNEQFF

d_call: .
cdr3_length: 16
clone_size: many
v_call: TRBV18
j_call: TRBJ1-1
cdr3_nt: TGTGCCAGCTCACCGGACCAACAGGGCCCGAACACTGAAGCTTTCTTT
cdr3_aa: CASSPDQQGPNTEAFF

d_call: .
cdr3_length: 12
clone_size: many
v_call: TRBV20-1
j_call: TRBJ2-2
cdr3_nt: TGCAGTGCTAGAGGACGGGCCGGGGAGCTGTTTTTT
cdr3_aa: CSARGRAGELFF

d_call: .
cdr3_length: 15
clone_size: few
v_call: TRBV27
j_call: TRBJ1-2
cdr3_nt: TGTGCCAGCAGCCATACAGGGATCGGGAACTATGGCTACACCTTC
cdr3_aa: CASSHTGIGNYGYTF

d_call: .
cdr3_length: 11
clone_size: .
v_call: TRBV29-1
j_call: TRBJ2-1
cdr3_nt: TGCAGCGGACTAGCCTACAATGAGCAGTTCTTC
cdr3_aa: CSGLAYNEQFF

d_call: .
cdr3_length: 13
clone_size: .
v_call: TRBV6-2/TRBV6-3
j_call: TRBJ2-7
cdr3_nt: TGTGCCAGCAGTCGCCTACAGGGCTACGAGCAGTACTTC
cdr3_aa: CASSRLQGYEQYF

d_call: .
cdr3_length: 14
clone_size: few
v_call: TRBV20-1
j_call: TRBJ1-3
cdr3_nt: TGCAGTGCTAGAGATTGGGGTTCTGGAAACACCATATATTTT
cdr3_aa: CSARDWGSGNTIYF

d_call: TRBD1
cdr3_length: 14
clone_size: many
v_call: TRBV12-3/TRBV12-4
j_call: TRBJ1-2
cdr3_nt: TGTGCCAGCAGCCCTAGGACAGGGGAGGGCGGCTACACCTTC
cdr3_aa: CASSPRTGEGGYTF

d_call: .
cdr3_length: 14
clone_size: many
v_call: TRBV27
j_call: TRBJ2-7
cdr3_nt: TGTGCCAGCAGTTTCAGGGGCCCTCCCTACGAGCAGTACTTC
cdr3_aa: CASSFRGPPYEQYF

d_call: TRBD2
cdr3_length: 17
clone_size: many
v_call: TRBV28
j_call: TRBJ2-7
cdr3_nt: TGTGCCAGCAGTTTATTACCCGGGACTAGCGGAACCTACGAGCAGTACTTC
cdr3_aa: CASSLLPGTSGTYEQYF

d_call: TRBD2
cdr3_length: 16
clone_size: .
v_call: TRBV7-9
j_call: TRBJ2-7
cdr3_nt: TGTGCCAGCAGCTCCCCCTGGGGCGGGAGTTCCTACGAGCAGTACTTC
cdr3_aa: CASSSPWGGSSYEQYF

d_call: TRBD1
cdr3_length: 14
clone_size: .
v_call: TRBV6-1
j_call: TRBJ1-3
cdr3_nt: TGTGCCAGCAGTACAGGGGGAACTGGAAACACCATATATTTT
cdr3_aa: CASSTGGTGNTIYF

d_call: TRBD2
cdr3_length: 15
clone_size: .
v_call: TRBV9
j_call: TRBJ2-1
cdr3_nt: TGTGCCAGCAGCGTAGCAGCGGGGTCCTACAATGAGCAGTTCTTC
cdr3_aa: CASSVAAGSYNEQFF

d_call: .
cdr3_length: 10
clone_size: .
v_call: TRBV2
j_call: TRBJ2-1
cdr3_nt: TGTGCCAGCAACCCGGGACGGCGGTTCTTC
cdr3_aa: CASNPGRRFF

d_call: .
cdr3_length: 12
clone_size: many
v_call: TRBV2
j_call: TRBJ1-5
cdr3_nt: TGTGCCAGCAATCAATACAATCAGCCCCAGCATTTT
cdr3_aa: CASNQYNQPQHF

d_call: .
cdr3_length: 14
clone_size: many
v_call: TRBV10-3
j_call: TRBJ2-1
cdr3_nt: TGTGCCATCAGTGCCACGACTGGCTACAATGAGCAGTTCTTC
cdr3_aa: CAISATTGYNEQFF

d_call: TRBD1
cdr3_length: 16
clone_size: many
v_call: TRBV7-3
j_call: TRBJ2-1
cdr3_nt: TGTGCCAGCAGTCCTGCCGGGACAGAGACCTACAATGAGCAGTTCTTC
cdr3_aa: CASSPAGTETYNEQFF

d_call: .
cdr3_length: 13
clone_size: many
v_call: TRBV7-8
j_call: TRBJ2-1
cdr3_nt: TGTGCCAGCAGCTTAAGGGGTGGGGATGAGCAGTTCTTC
cdr3_aa: CASSLRGGDEQFF

d_call: TRBD2
cdr3_length: 16
clone_size: .
v_call: TRBV6-5
j_call: TRBJ2-1
cdr3_nt: TGTGCCAGCAGTTACTCGGCTAGCGGGAGCGGGTATGAGCAGTTCTTC
cdr3_aa: CASSYSASGSGYEQFF

d_call: .
cdr3_length: 16
clone_size: many
v_call: TRBV4-1
j_call: TRBJ1-5
cdr3_nt: TGCGCCAGCAGCCAAGGGGTAGGGGGAGTGGATCAGCCCCAGCATTTT
cdr3_aa: CASSQGVGGVDQPQHF

d_call: .
cdr3_length: 15
clone_size: many
v_call: TRBV28
j_call: TRBJ1-4
cdr3_nt: TGTGCCAGCACCCCGGCCGGAACAACTAATGAAAAACTGTTTTTT
cdr3_aa: CASTPAGTTNEKLFF

d_call: .
cdr3_length: 15
clone_size: few
v_call: TRBV18
j_call: TRBJ2-7
cdr3_nt: TGTGCCAGCTCACTAGGGTCGCCAGGGGGGTACGAGCAGTACTTC
cdr3_aa: CASSLGSPGGYEQYF